The T cell receptor beta chain described here comes from a study of T-cell reconstitution after alpha-beta-depleted transplantation in children. As it was prepared, the TCRbeta library received unique molecular identifiers. TCRdb called the PCR reads again in MiXCR, with one record for every CDR3 protein. The sample consists of some 200,000 distinct CDR3 sequences, just over 14% of them appearing once. In its sample, this clonotype was seen many times. V dropped 3 bases and J dropped 7; count of bases not matched to a gene: 9. The germline V gene has CDR1 SGHRS and CDR2 YFSETQ. The CDR3 length is 16 residues.

The sequences come from PBMCs from the stem cell graft donor, collected from the stem cell graft. This sequence originates from a human donor who donated a stem cell graft to a child with acute lymphoblastic leukemia. The rearrangement joins TRBV5-1 to TRBJ2-1, with 11 bases aligning to TRBD2. The CDR3 protein is CASSSAGTSGRNEQFF. CDR3 nucleotides: TGCGCCAGCAGCTCCGCCGGGACTAGCGGAAGGAATGAGCAGTTCTTC.